Here is one TCR beta chain with its context. Only in-frame clones appear in the TCRdb table, and some are missing; sequencing was by immunoSEQ multiplex PCR. The sample holds under 300,000 clones, about 87% seen once. V lost 6 bases and J lost 9, with 18 bases in between. CDR1 is MNHEY and CDR2 is SVGEGT in the germline V gene. The CDR3 spans 14 residues. This entry is derived from a study of blood T cell repertoires in COVID-19. About the study: Spain, Italy and the United States supplied samples that represented acute and convalescent COVID-19. From T cells, B-cell-depleted T cells, or PBMCs came the material, which was cDNA or gDNA.

Material for sequencing was peripheral blood. The clonotype comes from a woman in her 70s with active or convalescent COVID-19. J is TRBJ1-5 and V is TRBV6-2 or TRBV6-3, with D hard to call. The CDR3 nucleotides read TGTGCCAGCAGCCGACCTTCGACGTCAGGGCCCCAGCATTTT. Translating it yields CASSRPSTSGPQHF.